One sample yielded the 12 T cell receptor beta chains listed below, sequenced in a study of blood T cell repertoires in COVID-19. Assay used: immunoSEQ multiplex PCR; TCRdb lists only in-frame clones, some missing. The table lists 120,000 to 150,000 clones, 80% to 90% of them singletons. The specimen sequenced was peripheral blood. These receptors were obtained from a human donor with acute or convalescent COVID-19. The donor label of this sample is uncertain.

The V gene is TRBV9, the J gene TRBJ1-5; D remains unclear. Looked up from germline, CDR1 is SGDLS and CDR2 is YYNGEE. The CDR3 runs to 13 residues. Trimming took 4 bases from V and 6 from J, leaving 11 bases between them. CDR3 protein: CASSPGSAQPQHF. CDR3 DNA sequence: TGTGCCAGCAGCCCGGGGTCGGCTCAGCCCCAGCATTTT.

This clone was seen a handful of times. The rearrangement uses TRBV30 and TRBJ1-2; D remains unclear. The CDR3 length is 11 residues. The V gene's germline CDR1 is GTSNPN and CDR2 SVGIG (reference sequence). V gave up 8 bases and J gave up 9 bases, with 16 bases separating them. Written as DNA, the CDR3 is TGTGCCGCGGGATCAGACACCCGCTACACCTTC. It codes for CAAGSDTRYTF. The full variable domain, rest sourced from reference TRBV30 and TRBJ1-2, is SQTIHQWPATLVQPVGSPLSLECTVEGTSNPNLYWYRQAAGRGLQLLFYSVGIGQISSEVPQNLSASRPQDRQFILSSKKLLLSDSGFYLCAAGSDTRYTFGSGTRLTVV.

On this clone itself: The sample holds other DNA sequences that translate to the same CDR3. J is TRBJ2-5 and V is TRBV3-1 (or the pseudogene TRBV3-2); TRBD2 is a possible D gene (5 bases). CDR3 length: 14 amino acids. Trimming took off 1 base at V and 2 bases at J, with 8 bases between the two ends. Germline lookup yields CDR1 LGHDT and CDR2 YNNKEL (reference sequence). The chain's CDR3 is CASSQGGLQETQYF. CDR3 DNA sequence: TGTGCCAGCAGCCAAGGAGGGCTGCAAGAGACCCAGTACTTC.

The V and J genes are TRBV11-3 and TRBJ2-2; 8 nucleotides agree with TRBD2. Germline trimming cut 5 bases from V and 1 base from J; bases unmatched to any gene: 6. The CDR3 is 16 amino acids. Germline assignment: CDR1 SGHNT and CDR2 YENEEA. CDR3 in DNA: TGTGCCAGCAGCGCAGAAAGCGGGGGGAACACCGGGGAGCTGTTTTTT. This encodes CASSAESGGNTGELFF.

The chain is built from TRBV6-5 and TRBJ1-1; D possibly corresponds to TRBD1 (5 bases). Between the trimmed V and J ends, which lost 7 bases and 1 base, there was a span of 7 bases. Germline lookup yields CDR1 MNHEY and CDR2 SVGAGI. The CDR3 spans 12 residues. The CDR3 spells CASNTGNTEAFF. The CDR3, as DNA: TGTGCCAGCAATACAGGGAACACTGAAGCTTTCTTT.

The chain is built from TRBV29-1 and TRBJ2-6; D perhaps matches TRBD1 (6 bases). The CDR3 totals 15 residues. Trimming took off 8 bases at V and 1 base at J, with 15 bases between the two ends. Germline V gene lookup returns CDR1 SQVTM and CDR2 ANQGSEA. CDR3 in amino acids: CSFLGQSSGANVLTF. CDR3 nucleotides: TGCAGCTTCCTGGGACAATCTTCTGGGGCCAACGTCCTGACTTTC.

The V and J genes are TRBV2 and TRBJ2-3, with D tentatively TRBD2 (6 bases). With 7 bases removed from V and 8 bases from J, the gap between germline ends came to 7 bases. CDR1 is SNHLY, CDR2 FYNNEI, per germline. This CDR3 comprises 10 residues. The CDR3 spells CASKGGTQYF. For the CDR3, the DNA is TGTGCCAGCAAGGGAGGTACGCAGTATTTT.

V usage is TRBV30 and J usage is TRBJ1-5; the D gene is possibly TRBD1 (6 bases). V was cut by 2 bases and J by 0 bases, with 11 bases left in between. The CDR3 has 15 amino acids. The germline V gene has CDR1 GTSNPN and CDR2 SVGIG (reference sequence). The chain's CDR3 is CAWSQGPGSNQPQHF. CDR3 in DNA: TGTGCCTGGAGTCAGGGGCCTGGTAGCAATCAGCCCCAGCATTTT.

V usage is TRBV6-5 and J usage is TRBJ1-1; 7 nucleotides match TRBD1. Germline values: CDR1 MNHEY, CDR2 SVGAGI. Trimming removed 7 bases from V and 11 bases from J; junction bases left unmatched: 13. This CDR3 region has 13 residues. The CDR3 loop reads CASIFYRGTGAFF. In nucleotides, the CDR3 is TGTGCCAGCATTTTCTACAGGGGCACCGGGGCTTTCTTT.

V gene TRBV4-1 combines with J gene TRBJ1-2; D perhaps matches TRBD1 (6 bases). Germline V gives CDR1 MGHRA, CDR2 YSYEKL. The CDR3 has 14 residues. V lost 0 bases and J lost 4, with 9 bases in between. The CDR3 region has the DNA TGCGCCAGCAGCCAAGACCAGGGGAGCTATGGCTACACCTTC. Translating it yields CASSQDQGSYGYTF.

V and J are TRBV6-5 and TRBJ1-2; D is ambiguous. The CDR3 has 14 residues. Looked up from germline, CDR1 is MNHEY and CDR2 is SVGAGI. Trimming stripped 2 bases from V and 1 base from J, with 8 bases between. The CDR3 nucleotides are TGTGCCAGCAGTTACGGAGGGATTAACTATGGCTACACCTTC. The encoded protein is CASSYGGINYGYTF.

The chain joins TRBV2 to TRBJ1-5, with D unresolved. The CDR3 covers 11 residues. Trimming shortened V by 4 bases and J by 10 bases, and 8 bases separated the two germline ends. Germline CDR1 SNHLY, CDR2 FYNNEI. CDR3 region: CASSVRGPQHF. CDR3 DNA sequence: TGTGCCAGCAGTGTGAGAGGACCCCAGCATTTT. Full variable domain (remainder filled in from reference TRBV2 and TRBJ1-5): EPEVTQTPSHQVTQMGQEVILRCVPISNHLYFYWYRQILGQKVEFLVSFYNNEISEKSEIFDDQFSVERPDGSNFTLKIRSTKLEDSAMYFCASSVRGPQHFGDGTRLSIL.